Following are 31 T cell receptor beta chains from one sample sequenced in a study of T cell changes during pregnancy in multiple sclerosis. Sequencing was performed with immunoSEQ multiplex PCR; in TCRdb, only in-frame clones are kept and a portion is missing. The profile shows tens of thousands of clones, under 95% of them singletons. Sequences were derived from peripheral blood, sampled before pregnancy. These TCRs come from a female donor with multiple sclerosis, enrolled in a pregnancy study.

In DNA form, the CDR3 reads TGTGCCAGCAGCGATACTACGAACACTGAAGCTTTCTTT. Its protein product is CASSDTTNTEAFF. This chain links TRBV11-2 with TRBJ1-1; D is unclear. The ends were cut back, 5 bases at V and 1 base at J, with 8 bases in the middle. The CDR3 is 13 amino acids. The germline CDR1 and CDR2 sequences are SGHAT and FQNNGV.

This clone was recorded once. V usage is TRBV19 and J usage is TRBJ2-5; 9 nucleotides align to TRBD2. Germline CDR1 reads LNHDA; CDR2 reads SQIVND (reference sequence). This CDR3 has 15 amino acids. With V trimmed by 4 bases and J by 3 bases, 6 bases remained unmatched. This CDR3 is CASSNVLAGEETQYF. DNA of the CDR3: TGTGCCAGTAGTAATGTATTAGCGGGGGAAGAGACCCAGTACTTC.

The chain carries TRBV10-3 and TRBJ2-6; 8 bases fit TRBD1. Germline CDR1 is ENHRY and CDR2 is SYGVKD. The CDR3 loop spans 18 amino acids. Trimming removed 3 bases from V and 0 bases from J; junction bases left unmatched: 7. As DNA, the CDR3 is TGTGCCATCAGTGAAAGAGGGACAGGCTTCTCTGGGGCCAACGTCCTGACTTTC. It is translated as CAISERGTGFSGANVLTF.

This rearrangement joins TRBV5-6 to TRBJ1-4; no definite D call. From germline, CDR1 is SGHDT and CDR2 YYEEEE. The CDR3 is 15 amino acids. The V gene lost 2 bases and the J gene lost 7 bases, with 15 bases spanning the gap. The CDR3 here is CASSFWVWSGEKLFF. The CDR3 region has the DNA TGTGCCAGCAGCTTTTGGGTTTGGAGTGGTGAAAAACTGTTTTTT.

The chain joins TRBV21-1 to TRBJ2-7; no DNA check was done on the table's D call, TRBD2. TRBV21-1 is listed as a pseudogene. This CDR3 spans 11 amino acids. CDR3 region: CASSRGIEQYF. CDR3 in DNA: TGTGCCAGCTCTAGAGGCATCGAGCAGTACTTC.

V and J are TRBV5-6 and TRBJ2-5; possibly TRBD1 for D (5 bases). Germline loops: CDR1 SGHDT, CDR2 YYEEEE. Trimming took 5 bases from V and 1 from J, leaving 12 bases between them. The CDR3 length is 14 residues. The chain's CDR3 is CASSYGQVQETQYF. Written as DNA, the CDR3 is TGTGCCAGCAGTTACGGACAAGTCCAAGAGACCCAGTACTTC.

The sample holds a few counts of this clone. This chain connects TRBV25-1 to TRBJ1-1; no clear D. This CDR3 has 13 residues. Germline assignment: CDR1 MGHDK and CDR2 SYGVNS. Trimming took off 4 bases at V and 1 base at J, with 7 bases between the two ends. CDR3 sequence reads: CASSAQSNTEAFF. The CDR3 DNA reads TGTGCCAGCAGTGCACAATCGAACACTGAAGCTTTCTTT.

This sequence joins TRBV7-9 and TRBJ1-2; TRBD1 is a possible D gene (5 bases). Germline V gives CDR1 SEHNR, CDR2 FQNEAQ (reference sequence). V lost 1 base to trimming and J lost 4 bases, with 7 bases between them. This CDR3 is 13 amino acids long. The CDR3 reads CASSLETAYGYTF. The DNA for the CDR3 is TGTGCCAGCAGCTTAGAGACAGCCTATGGCTACACCTTC.

V and J are TRBV7-9 and TRBJ2-5; weak D call: TRBD1 (6 bases). V was pared by 0 bases and J by 6 bases, with 14 bases between. The CDR3 is made up of 15 amino acids. The germline gives CDR1 SEHNR, CDR2 FQNEAQ (reference sequence). CDR3 bases: TGTGCCAGCAGCTTAGCCGTGGGGGCAATACAGACCCAGTACTTC. Translation gives CASSLAVGAIQTQYF. Together with reference TRBV7-9 and TRBJ2-5, the CDR3 gives the full variable domain: DTGVSQNPRHKITKRGQNVTFRCDPISEHNRLYWYRQTLGQGPEFLTYFQNEAQLEKSRLLSDRFSAERPKGSFSTLEIQRTEQGDSAMYLCASSLAVGAIQTQYFGPGTRLLVL.

V gene TRBV7-9 combines with J gene TRBJ2-5; no clear D. The ends were cut back, 4 bases at V and 0 bases at J, with 9 bases in the middle. CDR1 is SEHNR, CDR2 FQNEAQ, per germline (reference sequence). The CDR3 has 14 residues. The CDR3 is CASSSSVYQETQYF. The CDR3 nucleotides are TGTGCCAGCAGCTCCAGCGTTTACCAAGAGACCCAGTACTTC.

This clone appeared a single time. The V and J genes are TRBV5-1 and TRBJ2-5; 8 bases align to TRBD2. Losses at the gene ends were 7 bases for V and 5 bases for J; bases not matched to a gene: 4. The CDR3 runs 12 residues. The germline gives CDR1 SGHRS, CDR2 YFSETQ. The CDR3 DNA reads as TGCGCCAGCCGGGAGCGGGGGGAGACCCAGTACTTC. This sequence encodes CASRERGETQYF.

The chain carries TRBV10-2 and TRBJ2-2; tentative D call: TRBD2 (6 bases). CDR3 length equals 13 residues. The germline V and J ends were trimmed by 8 bases and 7 bases, with 14 bases remaining between them. Per germline, CDR1 WSHSY and CDR2 SAAADI. CDR3 in amino acids: CASRRGRDGELFF. The CDR3 bases are TGCGCCAGCCGGCGGGGACGGGACGGGGAGCTGTTTTTT.

The rearrangement links TRBV2 to TRBJ1-5; no clear D gene. Looked up from germline, CDR1 is SNHLY and CDR2 is FYNNEI. The CDR3 contains 16 residues. Trimming removed 6 bases from V and 4 bases from J, with 19 bases in between. The DNA of the CDR3 is TGTGCCAGCAGCGAAACTGGTCCCGGTAGTAATCAGCCCCAGCATTTT. Translating it yields CASSETGPGSNQPQHF.

V is TRBV7-8 and J is TRBJ1-1; D may be TRBD1 (5 bases). Per germline, CDR1 SGHVS and CDR2 FQNEAQ. The CDR3 sequence is 16 residues long. V lost 4 bases to trimming and J lost 0 bases, with 15 bases between them. Here the CDR3 reads CASSSTWGDLNTEAFF. CDR3 DNA: TGTGCCAGCAGCTCAACGTGGGGGGATTTGAACACTGAAGCTTTCTTT.

The chain combines TRBV7-8 with TRBJ2-2; D may be TRBD1 (6 bases). CDR3 length equals 15 residues. The V gene lost 2 bases and the J gene lost 5 bases, with 12 bases spanning the gap. From germline, CDR1 is SGHVS and CDR2 FQNEAQ. CDR3 in amino acids: CASSLLDSRTGELFF. As DNA, the CDR3 is TGTGCCAGCAGCTTACTGGACAGCAGGACCGGGGAGCTGTTTTTT.

V gene TRBV9 combines with J gene TRBJ1-1; 7 nucleotides agree with TRBD1. Trimming cost V 3 bases and J 9 bases; bases outside gene matches: 8. The CDR3 is 13 residues long. Germline CDR1 reads SGDLS; CDR2 reads YYNGEE. The CDR3 sequence is CASSADRESQAFF. The CDR3 region has the DNA TGTGCCAGCAGCGCAGACAGGGAATCCCAAGCTTTCTTT.

The J gene is TRBJ2-3, the V gene TRBV6-1, with 10 bases identical to TRBD2. The CDR3 spans 14 residues. Germline V gene lookup returns CDR1 MNHNS and CDR2 SASEGT. The V and J ends lost 11 bases and 4 bases, in that order; junction bases with no gene match: 9. The CDR3 sequence: CAGQRGGRPDTQYF. The CDR3 DNA follows: TGTGCCGGCCAGCGGGGGGGCCGCCCAGATACGCAGTATTTT.

This clone appeared a single time. The V and J genes are TRBV18 and TRBJ1-5, with a possible D match to TRBD1 (6 bases). The germline gives CDR1 KGHSH, CDR2 LQKENI. With 6 bases removed from V and 6 bases from J, the gap between germline ends came to 9 bases. The CDR3 is made up of 12 amino acids. The CDR3 loop is CASSQQGQPQHF. The CDR3 DNA is TGTGCCAGCTCCCAACAGGGTCAGCCCCAGCATTTT.

The rearrangement uses TRBV5-1 and TRBJ1-4; D uncertain. Trimming pared 0 bases from V and 0 bases from J, leaving 6 bases between. The CDR3 is 15 amino acids. CDR1 and CDR2 from the germline V gene are SGHRS and YFSETQ. The CDR3 sequence: CASSLGAATNEKLFF. CDR3 nucleotide sequence: TGCGCCAGCAGCTTGGGGGCCGCAACTAATGAAAAACTGTTTTTT.

The rearrangement links TRBV5-4 to TRBJ2-5; 9 nucleotides line up with TRBD1. V shed 0 bases and J 3 bases; nucleotides not matched to a gene: 3. CDR1 and CDR2 (germline): SGHNT, YYREEE (reference sequence). This CDR3 has 15 residues. CDR3 nucleotide sequence: TGTGCCAGCAGCTTGGGGGGACAGGGAGAAGAGACCCAGTACTTC. Protein product: CASSLGGQGEETQYF.

This chain uses TRBV9 with TRBJ2-5; 8 positions match TRBD2. The ends lost 4 bases at V and 7 bases at J; junction bases unmatched: 6. Germline V lookup: CDR1 SGDLS, CDR2 YYNGEE. This CDR3 contains 13 residues. The CDR3 nucleotides read TGTGCCAGCAGCCTAGGACTAGCCGGGACCCAGTACTTC. Its protein is CASSLGLAGTQYF.

CDR3 loop: CASSPSGVTGANVLTF. In DNA, the CDR3 is TGTGCCAGCAGCCCCTCGGGGGTAACTGGGGCCAACGTCCTGACTTTC. The J gene is TRBJ2-6, the V gene TRBV9; D may be TRBD2 (6 bases). The germline V gene has CDR1 SGDLS and CDR2 YYNGEE. CDR3 length equals 16 residues. V was pared by 4 bases and J by 2 bases, with 13 bases between. The complete variable domain, with remaining parts taken from reference TRBV9 and TRBJ2-6, reads DSGVTQTPKHLITATGQRVTLRCSPRSGDLSVYWYQQSLDQGLQFLIQYYNGEERAKGNILERFSAQQFPDLHSELNLSSLELGDSALYFCASSPSGVTGANVLTFGAGSRLTVL.

The chain has TRBV12-5 and TRBJ2-3, with TRBD1 identical over 10 bases. The CDR3 extends over 15 amino acids. Germline CDR1 reads LGHNT; CDR2 reads FRNRAP. With V trimmed by 4 bases and J by 2 bases, 3 bases remained unmatched. This chain's CDR3 is CASGSGQGDTDTQYF. In nucleotides, the CDR3 is TGTGCTAGTGGTTCCGGACAGGGGGACACAGATACGCAGTATTTT.

In this sample, this clone turned up a few times. The chain employs TRBV5-1 and TRBJ2-3; TRBD2 matches at 8 bases. CDR3 length equals 14 residues. Germline-derived CDR1 and CDR2 are SGHRS and YFSETQ. V was pared by 0 bases and J by 6 bases, with 3 bases of the junction left unmatched. The CDR3 nucleotides are TGCGCCAGCAGCTTGGTGGCTAGCGGGGATACGCAGTATTTT. Translating it yields CASSLVASGDTQYF.

This sequence joins TRBV7-3 and TRBJ2-3; D may be TRBD1 (6 bases). The CDR3 runs to 14 residues. V was clipped by 5 bases and J by 0 bases, with 9 bases between them. CDR1 and CDR2 (germline): SGHTA, FQGTGA. The CDR3 loop is CASSGQPSTDTQYF. CDR3 bases: TGTGCCAGCAGCGGACAGCCTAGCACAGATACGCAGTATTTT.

J is TRBJ2-1 and V is TRBV7-6; 11 nucleotides line up with TRBD2. The germline V gene has CDR1 SGHVS and CDR2 FNYEAQ. The CDR3 extends over 19 amino acids. Unmatched junction bases numbered 9, after V lost 2 bases and J lost 0 bases. The CDR3 loop reads CASSLLLAGGRSSYNEQFF. The CDR3 DNA reads as TGTGCCAGCAGCTTACTCCTAGCGGGGGGCCGGAGCTCCTACAATGAGCAGTTCTTC. The entire variable domain, with the rest obtained from reference TRBV7-6 and TRBJ2-1, is as follows: GAGVSQSPRYKVTKRGQDVALRCDPISGHVSLYWYRQALGQGPEFLTYFNYEAQQDKSGLPNDRFSAERPEGSISTLTIQRTEQRDSAMYRCASSLLLAGGRSSYNEQFFGPGTRLTVL.

The V call is TRBV9, the J call TRBJ2-5; no reliable D call. The CDR3 loop spans 13 amino acids. Germline values: CDR1 SGDLS, CDR2 YYNGEE. V was shortened by 0 bases and J by 5 bases, with 8 bases between the two germline ends. The CDR3 sequence: CASSVASRETQYF. The CDR3 DNA sequence: TGTGCCAGCAGCGTAGCCTCGCGGGAGACCCAGTACTTC.

The V call is TRBV19, the J call TRBJ2-7; 7 bases agree with TRBD1. This CDR3 spans 16 amino acids. Germline CDR1 is LNHDA and CDR2 is SQIVND (reference sequence). J was trimmed by 0 bases and V by 3 bases; bases with no gene match: 8. The CDR3 loop reads CASSMLQGSVSYEQYF. CDR3 in DNA: TGTGCCAGTAGTATGCTACAGGGGTCAGTCTCCTACGAGCAGTACTTC.

V gene TRBV4-2 combines with J gene TRBJ2-5, with 13 bases lining up with TRBD2. V shed 4 bases and J 5 bases; nucleotides not matched to a gene: 7. This CDR3 contains 16 residues. Germline V gene sequence: CDR1 LGHNA, CDR2 YNFKEQ. CDR3 DNA: TGTGCCAGCAGCCTTGGGACTAGCGGGGTGGATGAGACCCAGTACTTC. It is translated as CASSLGTSGVDETQYF.

This clone was counted once. The chain carries TRBV15 and TRBJ2-1, with TRBD1 identical over 11 bases. Germline lookup yields CDR1 LNHNV and CDR2 YYDKDF (reference sequence). The CDR3 extends over 16 amino acids. Unmatched junction bases numbered 11, after V lost 5 bases and J lost 8 bases. Written as DNA, the CDR3 is TGTGCCACCAGCCGACCGGGACAGGGGGGTTTGGATGAGCAGTTCTTC. Translating it yields CATSRPGQGGLDEQFF.

The chain has TRBV15 and TRBJ2-1; TRBD2 matches 13 bases. The CDR3 contains 15 residues. Unmatched junction bases numbered 2, after V lost 1 base and J lost 8 bases. Germline lookup yields CDR1 LNHNV and CDR2 YYDKDF (reference sequence). The CDR3, as DNA: TGTGCCACCAGCAGAGCAGGACTAGCGGGGGATGAGCAGTTCTTC. Its protein is CATSRAGLAGDEQFF.